This T cell receptor beta chain was identified during a study of graft-versus-host responses after intestinal transplantation. From germline, CDR1 is SQVTM and CDR2 ANQGSEA. With V trimmed by 6 bases and J by 6 bases, 8 bases remained unmatched. The CDR3 runs to 13 residues. The data were produced by immunoSEQ multiplex PCR, yet TCRdb's version contains in-frame clones alone and is incomplete. The data hold about 21,000 clones, with 55% to 60% observed a single time. The sequence was obtained from a human patient who received an intestinal transplant. The sequences come from alloreactive CD4+ T cells from a mixed lymphocyte reaction culture, collected before intestinal transplant. Subset reported: CFSE-low proliferating T cells sorted from roughly six-day pre-transplant mixed lymphocyte reaction (GvH or HvG direction). The chain recombines TRBV29-1 with TRBJ1-5, with TRBD1 matching 7 bases. This CDR3 is CSVATGVGQPQHF. The CDR3 DNA is TGCAGCGTAGCTACAGGGGTGGGTCAGCCCCAGCATTTT.